This T cell receptor (beta chain) was sequenced in a study of T cells in Graves' hyperthyroidism and ophthalmopathy. TCR beta CDR3 region amplification was performed from RNA transcripts. The study used the HTBI primer set for a first-round RT-PCR of the TCR CDR3. MiXCR, applied by TCRdb to the multiplex PCR reads, yields one record per CDR3 protein. Here the sample spans approximately 870,000 distinct CDR3 sequences, around 38% being singletons. The V gene's germline CDR1 is MNHEY and CDR2 SVGAGI. The V end lost 5 bases, the J end lost 0 bases, and 8 bases lay between the germline ends. The CDR3 spans 13 residues. This clonotype appeared many times.

This chain links TRBV6-5 with TRBJ2-7; a possible D gene is TRBD1 (5 bases). The sample comprised blood. This TCR was sampled from a man younger than 35 with Graves' hyperthyroidism. The CDR3 sequence is CASSRQSSYEQYF. CDR3 coding DNA: TGTGCCAGCAGTCGACAGAGCTCCTACGAGCAGTACTTC.